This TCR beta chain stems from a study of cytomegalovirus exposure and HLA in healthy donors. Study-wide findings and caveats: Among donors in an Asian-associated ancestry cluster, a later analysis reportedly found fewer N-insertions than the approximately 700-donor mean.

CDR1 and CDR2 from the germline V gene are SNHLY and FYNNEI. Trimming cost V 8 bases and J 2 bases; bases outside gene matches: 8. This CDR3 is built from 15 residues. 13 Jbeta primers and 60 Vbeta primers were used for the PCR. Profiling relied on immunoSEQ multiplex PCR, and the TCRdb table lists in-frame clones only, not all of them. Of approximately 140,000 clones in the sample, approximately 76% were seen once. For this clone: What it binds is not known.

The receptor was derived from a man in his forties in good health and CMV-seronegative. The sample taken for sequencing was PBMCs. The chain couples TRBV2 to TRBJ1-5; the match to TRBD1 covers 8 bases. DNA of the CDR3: TGTGCCAGCCTTTCACAGGGGGAGGGCAATCAGCCCCAGCATTTT. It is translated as CASLSQGEGNQPQHF.